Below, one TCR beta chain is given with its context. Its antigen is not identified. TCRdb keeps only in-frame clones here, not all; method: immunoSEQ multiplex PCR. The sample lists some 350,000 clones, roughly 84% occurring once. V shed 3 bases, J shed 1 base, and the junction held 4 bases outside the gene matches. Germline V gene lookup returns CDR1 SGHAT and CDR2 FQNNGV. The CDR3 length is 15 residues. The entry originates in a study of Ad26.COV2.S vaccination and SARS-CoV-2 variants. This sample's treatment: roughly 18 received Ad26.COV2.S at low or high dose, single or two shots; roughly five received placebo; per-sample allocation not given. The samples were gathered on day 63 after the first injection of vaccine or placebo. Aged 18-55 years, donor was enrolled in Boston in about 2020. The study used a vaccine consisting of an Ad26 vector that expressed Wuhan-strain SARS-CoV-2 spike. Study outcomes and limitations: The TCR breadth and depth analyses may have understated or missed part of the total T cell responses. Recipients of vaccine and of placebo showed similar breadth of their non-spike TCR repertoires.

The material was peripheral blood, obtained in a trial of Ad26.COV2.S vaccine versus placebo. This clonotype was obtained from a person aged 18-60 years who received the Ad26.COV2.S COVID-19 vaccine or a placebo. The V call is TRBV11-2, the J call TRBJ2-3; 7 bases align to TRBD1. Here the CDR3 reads CASSFDRVGTDTQYF. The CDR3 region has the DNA TGTGCCAGCAGCTTTGACAGGGTTGGCACAGATACGCAGTATTTT.